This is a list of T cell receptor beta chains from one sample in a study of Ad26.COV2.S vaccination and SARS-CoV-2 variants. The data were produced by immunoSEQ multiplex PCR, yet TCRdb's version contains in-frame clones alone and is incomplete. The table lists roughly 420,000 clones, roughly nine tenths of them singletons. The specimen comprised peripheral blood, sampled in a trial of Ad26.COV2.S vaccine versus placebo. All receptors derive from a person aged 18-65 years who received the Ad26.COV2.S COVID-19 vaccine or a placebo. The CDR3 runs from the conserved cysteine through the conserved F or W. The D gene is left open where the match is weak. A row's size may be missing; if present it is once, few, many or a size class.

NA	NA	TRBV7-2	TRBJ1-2	CASSAERQGRGYTF	TGTGCCAGCAGCGCAGAAAGGCAGGGAAGGGGCTACACCTTC
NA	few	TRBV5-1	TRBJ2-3	CASSLQPSAAPDTQYF	TGCGCCAGCAGCTTACAGCCTAGCGCAGCCCCAGATACGCAGTATTTT
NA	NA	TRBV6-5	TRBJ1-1	CASSYSLQHTEAFF	TGTGCCAGCAGTTACTCTTTGCAGCACACTGAAGCTTTCTTT
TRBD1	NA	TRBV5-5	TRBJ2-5	CASSSDRASGAQYF	TGTGCCAGCAGTTCGGACAGGGCGAGTGGGGCCCAGTACTTC
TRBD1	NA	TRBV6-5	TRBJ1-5	CASRPTGGSNQPQHF	TGTGCCAGCAGACCGACAGGGGGGAGCAATCAGCCCCAGCATTTT
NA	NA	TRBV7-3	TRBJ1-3	CASRGPKSNTIYF	TGTGCCAGCAGGGGTCCTAAGTCTAACACCATATATTTT
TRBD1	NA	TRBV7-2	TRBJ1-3	CASSFRSTGGIRNTIYF	TGTGCCAGCAGCTTCCGGTCGACAGGGGGCATCAGAAACACCATATATTTT
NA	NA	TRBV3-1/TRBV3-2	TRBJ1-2	CASSQSDRSYGYTF	TGTGCCAGCAGCCAAAGCGACAGGAGTTATGGCTACACCTTC
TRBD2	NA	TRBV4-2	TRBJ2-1	CASSPTGGTSGVNGQFF	TGTGCCAGCAGCCCAACTGGCGGGACTAGCGGGGTGAATGGACAGTTCTTC
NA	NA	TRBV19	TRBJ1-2	CASSIRQANGYTF	TGTGCCAGTAGTATACGACAGGCAAATGGCTACACCTTC